This T cell receptor beta chain comes out of a study of early T cells in non-severe SARS-CoV-2 infection. This CDR3 is built from 14 residues. V lost 6 bases and J lost 6; bases outside the gene matches: 4. Via MiXCR, TCRdb re-called the 5' RACE reads, giving one row per CDR3 protein. This repertoire shows about 67,000 distinct CDR3 sequences, approximately 10% found once; its top ten account for about 4.1%. The source is an adult who was a healthcare worker with PCR-confirmed SARS-CoV-2 infection or an uninfected control (not recorded which). The sequencing sample was made of whole blood. V is TRBV12-3 or TRBV12-4 and J is TRBJ1-6, with 8 nucleotides matching TRBD1. In DNA, the CDR3 is TGTGCCAGCAGGGCGACAGGGGCTAATTCACCCCTCCACTTT. Protein sequence: CASRATGANSPLHF.